The 16 T cell receptor beta chains in this list originate from one sample, sequenced in a study of post-analysis software for immune sequencing data. Study-wide findings and caveats: About 5 TRBV segments (TRBV5-6, TRBV5-1 and TRBV20-1 among them) occurred more frequently in patients than in controls.

Their recognized antigens are unknown. The authors incorporated unique molecular identifiers into the TCR beta cDNA libraries. TCRdb analysed the PCR reads with MiXCR anew, one entry per CDR3 protein. The table records approximately 570,000 distinct CDR3 sequences, 44% of them present only once. Sample: blood. Every receptor here comes from a girl aged 5-17 years with multiple sclerosis.

The gene calls are TRBV5-1 and TRBJ1-1, with D tentatively TRBD1 (6 bases). In germline, CDR1 is SGHRS, CDR2 YFSETQ. The CDR3 has 15 residues. Trimming left V 0 bases short and J 4 bases short, with 13 bases between. Here the CDR3 reads CASSLARGRGTEAFF. The CDR3 DNA follows: TGCGCCAGCAGCTTGGCCAGGGGCCGGGGCACTGAAGCTTTCTTT.

This clonotype was recorded a few times. The V and J genes are TRBV5-1 and TRBJ2-6, with D perhaps being TRBD1 or TRBD2 (5 bases each). The V end lost 4 bases, the J end lost 0 bases, and 14 bases lay between the germline ends. The germline V gene has CDR1 SGHRS and CDR2 YFSETQ. The CDR3 consists of 17 residues. The CDR3 DNA is TGCGCCAGCAGCCGGGACGCCCGGGGCTCTGGGGCCAACGTCCTGACTTTC. Its protein product is CASSRDARGSGANVLTF.

This clonotype was counted once. The rearrangement joins TRBV7-9 to TRBJ1-1; 8 nucleotides line up with TRBD1. CDR3 length: 16 residues. V dropped 2 bases and J dropped 0; count of bases not matched to a gene: 5. CDR1 SEHNR and CDR2 FQNEAQ come from the germline V gene (reference sequence). In DNA form, the CDR3 reads TGTGCCAGCAGCTTAAGGGGGACAGGAATGAACACTGAAGCTTTCTTT. It encodes CASSLRGTGMNTEAFF.

The chain's CDR3 is CASSAKNSWLNTEAFF. In DNA form, the CDR3 reads TGCGCCAGCAGTGCGAAGAATAGTTGGCTGAACACTGAAGCTTTCTTT. The rearrangement joins TRBV10-2 to TRBJ1-1; D remains unclear. The CDR3 is 16 amino acids. The V end was cut by 4 bases, the J end by 0 bases, with 15 bases between. CDR1 and CDR2 from the germline V gene are WSHSY and SAAADI.

The chain links TRBV20-1 to TRBJ2-7; 10 bases are a match to TRBD2. The CDR3 is 15 amino acids. Germline CDR1 DFQATT, CDR2 SNEGSKA (reference sequence). Trimming took 3 bases from V and 6 from J; bases not matched to a gene: 11. The CDR3 protein is CSASGSSGGASEQYF. DNA of the CDR3: TGCAGTGCTAGTGGTAGCAGCGGGGGGGCATCCGAGCAGTACTTC.

This CDR3 is CASSLVSGRANEQFF. The CDR3 nucleotides read TGTGCCAGCAGCTTAGTGAGCGGGAGAGCCAATGAGCAGTTCTTC. The chain is built from TRBV7-9 and TRBJ2-1; TRBD2 matches at 8 bases. Germline CDR1 is SEHNR and CDR2 is FQNEAQ (reference sequence). Unmatched junction bases numbered 5, after V lost 1 base and J lost 6 bases. This CDR3 comprises 15 residues.

In this sample, this clonotype turned up many times. J is TRBJ2-1 and V is TRBV11-2, with 11 bases identical to TRBD2. Germline CDR1 and CDR2: SGHAT and FQNNGV. V was pared by 5 bases and J by 5 bases, with 8 bases of the junction left unmatched. The CDR3 has 16 amino acids. CDR3: CASSLSGTSGNNEQFF. The CDR3 coding sequence is TGTGCCAGCAGCCTATCCGGGACTAGCGGTAACAATGAGCAGTTCTTC.

This clonotype came up many times. CDR3 sequence reads: CASSLGDRAYEQYF. DNA of the CDR3: TGTGCCAGCAGTTTAGGGGACAGGGCCTACGAGCAGTACTTC. V and J are TRBV5-5 and TRBJ2-7, with TRBD1 matching 9 bases. From germline, CDR1 is SGHKS and CDR2 YYEKEE (reference sequence). The CDR3 has 14 amino acids. V was clipped by 5 bases and J by 2 bases; unmatched bases: 5.

The CDR3 coding sequence is TGTGCCAGCAGTGAAGCGTTCGATTTCCACTACGAGCAGTACTTC. Its protein product is CASSEAFDFHYEQYF. The chain couples TRBV6-1 to TRBJ2-5, with D unresolved. The end of the DNA fits TRBJ2-7 better, so the J call may be wrong. In germline, CDR1 is MNHNS, CDR2 SASEGT. The CDR3 totals 15 residues.

V gene TRBV7-9 combines with J gene TRBJ2-4, with no clear D. The J call may be wrong; the DNA end is better matched by TRBJ2-5. This CDR3 spans 15 amino acids. Germline CDR1 reads SEHNR; CDR2 reads FQNEAQ (reference sequence). The CDR3: CASSTYDRSEETQYF. CDR3 nucleotides: TGTGCCAGCAGCACTTACGACCGGTCCGAGGAGACCCAGTACTTC.

The genes are TRBV19 and TRBJ1-2; 8 bases fit TRBD1. The junction had 8 bases not matched to a gene; V was cut back by 6 bases and J by 8 bases. CDR1 LNHDA and CDR2 SQIVND come from the germline V gene (reference sequence). The CDR3 length is 13 residues. The CDR3 here is CASRRTGNWGYTF. CDR3 coding DNA: TGTGCCAGTAGGAGGACAGGGAATTGGGGCTACACCTTC. The complete variable domain, with remaining parts taken from reference TRBV19 and TRBJ1-2, reads DGGITQSPKYLFRKEGQNVTLSCEQNLNHDAMYWYRQDPGQGLRLIYYSQIVNDFQKGDIAEGYSVSREKKESFPLTVTSAQKNPTAFYLCASRRTGNWGYTFGSGTRLTVV.

This chain links TRBV5-1 with TRBJ2-3; D unresolved. Germline V gene lookup returns CDR1 SGHRS and CDR2 YFSETQ. V was cut by 0 bases and J by 4 bases, with 6 bases left in between. The CDR3 contains 13 residues. The DNA of the CDR3 is TGCGCCAGCAGCTTGGTGACCCCAGATACGCAGTATTTT. Translation gives CASSLVTPDTQYF.

This clonotype was counted only a few times. The chain links TRBV5-1 to TRBJ1-4; no firm D call. Trimming removed 0 bases from V and 2 bases from J, with 8 bases in between. Germline V lookup: CDR1 SGHRS, CDR2 YFSETQ. The CDR3 runs to 15 residues. CDR3 DNA: TGCGCCAGCAGCTTGGGCAGGACGACTAATGAAAAACTGTTTTTT. Protein sequence: CASSLGRTTNEKLFF.

The CDR3 DNA reads TGTGCCACCAGGGGCAGGAATGGGATGAACACTGAAGCTTTCTTT. Residues: CATRGRNGMNTEAFF. The chain employs TRBV24-1 and TRBJ1-1; D not resolved. This CDR3 is built from 15 residues. Germline CDR1 reads KGHDR; CDR2 reads SFDVKD. Trimming took 7 bases from V and 0 from J, leaving 14 bases between them.

The chain links TRBV6-5 to TRBJ2-7, with 8 bases fitting TRBD2. The J segment lost 7 bases and the V segment lost 2 bases, leaving 16 bases of the junction unmatched. Germline values: CDR1 MNHEY, CDR2 SVGAGI. The CDR3 sequence is 17 residues long. CDR3 sequence: CASSYPQGSGSRNEQYF. The CDR3 nucleotides are TGTGCCAGCAGTTACCCGCAAGGGAGCGGGAGTAGAAATGAGCAGTACTTC.

J is TRBJ2-3 and V is TRBV9, with D perhaps being TRBD1 or TRBD2 (5 bases each). Per germline, CDR1 SGDLS and CDR2 YYNGEE. CDR3 size: 15 residues. V lost 2 bases and J lost 2, with 12 bases in between. The CDR3 DNA reads TGTGCCAGCAGCGTGGGGGACGTATCCACAGATACGCAGTATTTT. This gives the protein CASSVGDVSTDTQYF.